The rows below give T cell receptor beta chains drawn from one sample of a study of T cell repertoires in cytomegalovirus infection. TCRdb passed the reads through MiXCR, listing each CDR3 protein once. The repertoire includes 350,000 to 500,000 distinct CDR3 sequences, approximately 31% of them detected once, and about 13% sits in the top ten. Sequencing input: PBMCs. Receptors were obtained from a human donor in good health (CMV status not recorded). Some clones in this sample may be carry-over from other donors' samples. The CDR3 runs from the conserved cysteine through the conserved F or W.

J gene | V gene | CDR3 protein
TRBJ2-1 | TRBV2 | CASSGGALPEQFF
TRBJ2-2 | TRBV2 | CASREDRANTGELFF
TRBJ1-2 | TRBV7-6 | CASSEGEVRYGYTF
TRBJ2-7 | TRBV7-2 | CASSLKLAGGNEQYF
TRBJ1-1 | TRBV7-6 | CASSIQQGAGTEAFF
TRBJ2-6 | TRBV28 | CVSSLLYSASGANVLTF
TRBJ1-2 | TRBV7-9 | CASSWTPGFGYTF
TRBJ1-1 | TRBV6-1 | CASSLGEVETFF
TRBJ2-1 | TRBV4-3 | CASSQEGSGEQFF
TRBJ1-2 | TRBV3-1 | CASSHKGQRNGYTF
TRBJ1-2 | TRBV7-9 | CASSSDPDYGYTF
TRBJ2-7 | TRBV4-1 | CASSQEDLYYEQYF
TRBJ1-2 | TRBV18 | CASSPGTGGVGNYGYTF
TRBJ2-5 | TRBV12-3/TRBV12-4 | CASTPGQGFTETQYF
TRBJ2-1 | TRBV12-3/TRBV12-4 | CASRGGSDYNEQFF
TRBJ2-7 | TRBV28 | CASSLRGATTYEQYF
TRBJ2-7 | TRBV2 | CASSRDRGFDEQYF
TRBJ1-2 | TRBV6-5 | CASSYSSDRGKVF
TRBJ1-2 | TRBV6-5 | CASWGWDTGYTF
TRBJ1-1 | TRBV7-9 | CASSLVWAGNTEAFF
TRBJ2-4 | TRBV7-6 | CASSLGAGPAKNIQYF
TRBJ2-3 | TRBV9 | CASSVAIDAKRGTDTQYF